This is a list of T cell receptor beta chains from one sample in a study of shared clonotypes between healthy human individuals. Profiling relied on immunoSEQ multiplex PCR, and the TCRdb table lists in-frame clones only, not all of them. The table lists around 600,000 clones, about 96% of them singletons. Sequencing was performed on naive CD4+ T cells sorted from blood. All receptors come from a woman younger than 45 in good health. The CDR3 runs from the conserved cysteine through the conserved F or W.

TRBV7-2,TRBJ1-1,CASSLSVDNEAFF
TRBV5-6,TRBJ1-3,CASSLDPTNGNTIYF
TRBV30,TRBJ2-2,CAWGLLTGELFF
TRBV2,TRBJ2-7,CASSVQGEYEQYF
TRBV11-2,TRBJ1-5,CASSLGQAILSNQPQHF
TRBV4-1,TRBJ2-5,CASSRGQGAVGETQYF
TRBV7-2,TRBJ1-2,CASSPQDGYGYTF
TRBV7-2,TRBJ1-1,CASSLAPVNTEAFF
TRBV28,TRBJ2-2,CASSQDTGELFF
TRBV2,TRBJ2-5,CASSKGGIVQETQYF
TRBV9,TRBJ2-1,CASSVGGTAGLAGRLGEQFF
TRBV28,TRBJ2-7,CASSPSYGLPLGYEQYF
TRBV20-1,TRBJ2-7,CSAHRQGQQYF
TRBV5-1,TRBJ1-4,CASSPAFRNEKLFF
TRBV5-4,TRBJ2-5,CASSSQETQYF
TRBV4-1,TRBJ1-1,CASSQDWDTEAFF
TRBV11-3,TRBJ2-1,CASSLSTGDEQFF
TRBV4-1,TRBJ2-1,CASSPDPDSNEQFF
TRBV25-1,TRBJ2-5,CASSGPGLAIQETQYF
TRBV5-8,TRBJ1-1,CASRRGGGTEAFF
TRBV18,TRBJ2-7,CASSKVPYEQYF
TRBV19,TRBJ2-1,CASSTPGRGAYNEQFF
TRBV5-6,TRBJ1-5,CASSIGLGGQPQHF
TRBV9,TRBJ2-1,CASSPGLAGEGEQFF
TRBV10-1,TRBJ2-1,CASRNNNEQFF
TRBV28,TRBJ1-3,CASSPGAVLGNTIYF
TRBV28,TRBJ2-3,CASSLMGGADTQYF
TRBV27,TRBJ2-7,CASSSMASGRYEQYF
TRBV28,TRBJ2-7,CASSPPSGRGSYEQYF
TRBV10-3,TRBJ1-1,CAIGWTENTEAFF
TRBV6-1,TRBJ1-1,CASSNLLDRPEAFF
TRBV28,TRBJ1-5,CASSLDLGGNQPQHF
TRBV28,TRBJ2-5,CASSSSGTRGGTQYF
TRBV20-1,TRBJ1-1,CSASRSIGAFF
TRBV9,TRBJ1-3,CASSFGQGGHTIYF
TRBV27,TRBJ2-1,CASRNPRTSILDEQFF
TRBV29-1,TRBJ1-3,CSAHLGNTIYF
TRBV21-1,TRBJ2-1,CASNKATSGDYNEQFF
TRBV6-5,TRBJ1-1,CASSYSTGRDTEAFF
TRBV29-1,TRBJ2-1,CSGRAGGNNEQFF
TRBV2,TRBJ1-6,CASSQDRGHSPLHF